This T cell receptor beta chain was retrieved from a study of T cells after yellow fever vaccination. As for the study in general: SMART-Seq v4 Ultra Low Input served to prepare low-cell-number fractions.

UMIs and a universal primer site were added when TCR cDNA was made by 5'RACE template switching. One entry per CDR3 protein, called by TCRdb with MiXCR from the 5' RACE reads. This table has 70,000 or so distinct CDR3 sequences, around 6.2% appearing once. The study, taken as a whole, reports: The booster saw the reappearance of most primary-vaccination clones (around 96% CD4, 80% to 90% CD8). By day 5 rather than day 15, the secondary response had peaked, though it was weaker.

This clonotype was detected ten times or more. The antigen remains undetermined. The TCR comes from a man aged 18 to 35 who received the YFV17D yellow fever vaccine. This specimen was CD4+ T cells sorted from PBMCs, taken less than 16 days after the first yellow fever vaccination.

CDR3 nucleotide sequence: TGTGCCAGCAGCTTATTCGGCCGCACAGATACGCAGTATTTT. It translates to CASSLFGRTDTQYF. The chain joins TRBV7-2 to TRBJ2-3; D unresolved. Germline V gene data show CDR1 as SGHTA and CDR2 as FQGNSA. Trimming took off 2 bases at V and 1 base at J, with 7 bases between the two ends. This CDR3 contains 14 residues. The entire variable domain, with the rest obtained from reference TRBV7-2 and TRBJ2-3, is as follows: GAGVSQSPSNKVTEKGKDVELRCDPISGHTALYWYRQSLGQGLEFLIYFQGNSAPDKSGLPSDRFSAERTGGSVSTLTIQRTQQEDSAVYLCASSLFGRTDTQYFGPGTRLTVL.